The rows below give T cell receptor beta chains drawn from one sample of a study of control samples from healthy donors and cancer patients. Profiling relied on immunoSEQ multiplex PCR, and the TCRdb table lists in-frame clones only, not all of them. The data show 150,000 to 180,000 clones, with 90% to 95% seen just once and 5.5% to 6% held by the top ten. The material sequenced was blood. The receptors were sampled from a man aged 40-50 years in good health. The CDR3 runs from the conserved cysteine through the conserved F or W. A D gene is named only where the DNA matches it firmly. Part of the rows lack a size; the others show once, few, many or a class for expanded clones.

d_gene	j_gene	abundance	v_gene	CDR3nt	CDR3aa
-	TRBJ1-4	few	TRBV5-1	TGCGCCAGCAGCTTGGTACAGGATGAAAAACTGTTTTTT	CASSLVQDEKLFF
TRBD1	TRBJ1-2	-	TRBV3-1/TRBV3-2	TGTGCCAGCAGTGAACTCGGGACAGCGTATGGCTACACCTTC	CASSELGTAYGYTF
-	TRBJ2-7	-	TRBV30	TGTGCCTGGAGTCCCCGGGGCTACGAGCAGTACTTC	CAWSPRGYEQYF
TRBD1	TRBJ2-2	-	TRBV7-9	TGTGCCAGCAGCCGCGGGACAGGGAACACCGGGGAGCTGTTTTTT	CASSRGTGNTGELFF
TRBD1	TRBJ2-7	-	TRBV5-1	TGCGCCAGCAGCTTGGTGCCTGGGGACAGCTACTTC	CASSLVPGDSYF
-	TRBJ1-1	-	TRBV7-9	TGTGCCAGCCGTCAGGGCTATTACACTGAAGCTTTCTTT	CASRQGYYTEAFF
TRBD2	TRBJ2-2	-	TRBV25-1	TGTGCCAGCAGTGAGTCCTTTGGGGGGGCGAACACCGGGGAGCTGTTTTTT	CASSESFGGANTGELFF
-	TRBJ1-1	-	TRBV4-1	TGCGCCAGCAGCCAAGTAGGACAGAACACTGAAGCTTTCTTT	CASSQVGQNTEAFF
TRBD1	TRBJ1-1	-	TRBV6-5	TGTGCCAGCAGTTACTCGCAGGGGGCGAATACTGAAGCTTTCTTT	CASSYSQGANTEAFF
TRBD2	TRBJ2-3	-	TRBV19	TGTGCCAGTAGTACGTTAGCGGGGGGGAGCGCAGATACGCAGTATTTT	CASSTLAGGSADTQYF
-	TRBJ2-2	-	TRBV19	TGTGCCAGTACAACCCTAGGACAGCGTTCCTGGGAGCTGTTTTTT	CASTTLGQRSWELFF
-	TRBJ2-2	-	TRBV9	TGTGCCAGCAGCCAAGCCCCCTTAGGGACGGTCGACACCGGGGAGCTGTTTTTT	CASSQAPLGTVDTGELFF
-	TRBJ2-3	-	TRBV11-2	TGTGCCAGCAGTCCTAGCACAGATACGCAGTATTTT	CASSPSTDTQYF
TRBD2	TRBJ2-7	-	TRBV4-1	TGCGCCAGCAGCCCAGAATACCCTAGCGGGGGGGCCTACGAGCAGTACTTC	CASSPEYPSGGAYEQYF
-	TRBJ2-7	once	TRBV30	TGTGCCTGGAGTGTATTGGCAGGGTTCGCCTACGAGCAGTACTTC	CAWSVLAGFAYEQYF
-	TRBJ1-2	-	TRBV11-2	TGTGCCAGCAGCTTAACCGGGGATTTAAGAGCTAACTATGGCTACACCTTC	CASSLTGDLRANYGYTF
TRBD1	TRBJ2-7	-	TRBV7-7	TGTGCCAGCAGCTACCAAACAGGGGACCACTCCTACGAGCAGTACTTC	CASSYQTGDHSYEQYF
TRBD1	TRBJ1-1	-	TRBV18	TGTGCCAGCTCACGGACAGGGCTGGGGACTGAAGCTTTCTTT	CASSRTGLGTEAFF
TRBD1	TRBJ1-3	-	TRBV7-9	TGTGCCAGCAGCCGCACCGGGACAGCTGGAAACACCATATATTTT	CASSRTGTAGNTIYF
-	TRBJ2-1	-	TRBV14	TGTGCCAGCAGCCCCGGAGGGCCCGTGCAGTTCTTC	CASSPGGPVQFF
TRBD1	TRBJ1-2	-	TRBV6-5	TGTGCCAGCAGCCGGGACAGGGACTTCTATGGCTACACCTTC	CASSRDRDFYGYTF
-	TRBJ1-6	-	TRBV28	TGTGCCAGCAGAGCGATAGACATGGTCTCTTCACCCCTCCACTTT	CASRAIDMVSSPLHF
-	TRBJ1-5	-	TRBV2	TGTGCCAGCACCCCTAGTCCGGGGGGTCAGCCCCAGCATTTT	CASTPSPGGQPQHF
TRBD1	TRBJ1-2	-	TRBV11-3	TGTGCCAGCAGCTTAGGGGCGGGACAGGGAAGGTATGGCTACACCTTC	CASSLGAGQGRYGYTF
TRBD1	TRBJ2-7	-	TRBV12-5	TGTGCTAGTGGTTTGGGTTTGCGGGACAGGGTCTACGAGCAGTACTTC	CASGLGLRDRVYEQYF
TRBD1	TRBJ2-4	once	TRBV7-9	TGTGCCAGCAGCCCGATACAGGGGGCTGCCAAAAACATTCAGTACTTC	CASSPIQGAAKNIQYF
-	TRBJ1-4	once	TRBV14	TGTGCCAGCAGCCGGGCAGTGGCAGGAGCTAATGAAAAACTGTTTTTT	CASSRAVAGANEKLFF
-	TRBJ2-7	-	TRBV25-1	TGTGCCAGCAGTTTGGGGGCTGGGGAGCAGTACTTC	CASSLGAGEQYF
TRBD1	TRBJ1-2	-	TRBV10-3	TGTGCCATCAGTGGGACAGGCCCAGCTAACTATGGCTACACCTTC	CAISGTGPANYGYTF
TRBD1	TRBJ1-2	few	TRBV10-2	TGCGCCAGCAGTGGCCCGACAGGGGGCTATGGCTACACCTTC	CASSGPTGGYGYTF
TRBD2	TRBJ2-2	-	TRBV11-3	TGTGCCAGCAGCTCAGCGCTAGCGGGGACTATCGGGGAGCTGTTTTTT	CASSSALAGTIGELFF
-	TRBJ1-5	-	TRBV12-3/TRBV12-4	TGTGCCAGCACGTATGGCAATCAGCCCCAGCATTTT	CASTYGNQPQHF
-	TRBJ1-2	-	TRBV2	TGTGCCAGCAGTGAGGGACCCCCTGAGGGCTACACCTTC	CASSEGPPEGYTF
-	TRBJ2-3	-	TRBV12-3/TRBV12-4	TGTGCCAGCTCGCCAGGCGTTGAGACGCAGTATTTT	CASSPGVETQYF
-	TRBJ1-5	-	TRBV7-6	TGTGCCAGCAGCTTGGGTAGGGATTGGCCCCAGCATTTT	CASSLGRDWPQHF
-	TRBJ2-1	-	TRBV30	TGTGCCTGGAGTGGGGGGGGCTATGAGGGGCAGTTCTTC	CAWSGGGYEGQFF
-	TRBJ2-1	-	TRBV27	TGTGCCAGCAAGGAGTCCAATGAGCAGTTCTTC	CASKESNEQFF
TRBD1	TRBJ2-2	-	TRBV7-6	TGTGCCAGCAGCCCTGGGACAGGAAACACCGGGGAGCTGTTTTTT	CASSPGTGNTGELFF
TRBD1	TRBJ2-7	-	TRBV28	TGTGCCAGCAGTCCAACAGGGGACGGCTACGAGCAGTACTTC	CASSPTGDGYEQYF
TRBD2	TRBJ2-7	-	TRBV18	TGTGCCAGCTCACCACGCAGCGGGGGGGCGCGAGAGCAGTACTTC	CASSPRSGGAREQYF
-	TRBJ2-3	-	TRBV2	TGTGCCAGCAGTGAAGTGAGCATGATGCCTAGCACAGATACGCAGTATTTT	CASSEVSMMPSTDTQYF
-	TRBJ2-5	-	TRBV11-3	TGTGCCAGCAGCCCCGGCGGGCTCCAAGAGACCCAGTACTTC	CASSPGGLQETQYF
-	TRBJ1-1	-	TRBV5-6	TGTGCCAGCAGCCACCCCATAGAGGGGGGCTGGAGCAGCACTGAAGCTTTCTTT	CASSHPIEGGWSSTEAFF
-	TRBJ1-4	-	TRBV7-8	TGTGCCAGCAGCGTTCGAGGGGGAAGTAATGAAAAACTGTTTTTT	CASSVRGGSNEKLFF
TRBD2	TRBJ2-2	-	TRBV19	TGTGCCAGTATAGTAGCGGGGGGTTTCACCGGGGAGCTGTTTTTT	CASIVAGGFTGELFF
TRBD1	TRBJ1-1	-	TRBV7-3	TGTGCCAGCAGCGAGGGACAGGGGACTTTCTTT	CASSEGQGTFF
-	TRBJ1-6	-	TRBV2	TGTGCCAGCACTTGGATGGATAATTCACCCCTCCACTTT	CASTWMDNSPLHF
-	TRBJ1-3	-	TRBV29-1	TGCAGCGTTGCTATCGACTCTGGAAACACCATATATTTT	CSVAIDSGNTIYF
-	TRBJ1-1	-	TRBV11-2	TGTGCCAGCACCCCCCTAAGGGGACCTGAAGCTTTCTTT	CASTPLRGPEAFF
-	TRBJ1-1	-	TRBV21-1	TGTGCCAGCAGTAGCTTGGACAGCGTCACGAGATTTAGGGAAGCTTTCTTT	CASSSLDSVTRFREAFF
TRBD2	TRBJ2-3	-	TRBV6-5	TGTGCCAGCAGCTTGACTAGCGGGGGGGCAGATACGCAGTATTTT	CASSLTSGGADTQYF
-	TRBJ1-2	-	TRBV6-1	TGTGCCAGCAGTGAAGGGTTGCAGGGACATAACTATGGCTACACCTTC	CASSEGLQGHNYGYTF
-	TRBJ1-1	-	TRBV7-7	TGTGCCAGCAGCTTAGTACAGGGCACTGAAGCTTTCTTT	CASSLVQGTEAFF